This TCR beta chain came from a study of blood T cell repertoires in COVID-19. Study as a whole: Sites in the United States, Italy and Spain provided acute and convalescent COVID-19 samples. The analysed material was cDNA or gDNA that came from T cells, B-cell-depleted T cells, or PBMCs.

Authors' data handling: Scientists estimated how many nucleated cells there were by amplifying reference gene primers. Sequencing was performed with immunoSEQ multiplex PCR; in TCRdb, only in-frame clones are kept and a portion is missing. The DNA gave D and trimming, while V, J and clone size come from that table. The sample consists of about 170,000 clones, approximately 85% of them appearing once. V lost 3 bases to trimming and J lost 8 bases; unmatched junction nucleotides: 12. The CDR3 contains 15 residues. Germline assignment: CDR1 GTSNPN and CDR2 SVGIG (reference sequence). The sequencing sample was made of peripheral blood. The rearrangement uses TRBV30 and TRBJ1-4, with 7 positions matching TRBD1. The clonotype was recovered from a man between 60 and 75 years old who had recovered from COVID-19. The CDR3 bases are TGTGCCTGGAGAGAGACAGGGACCCCTTACGAAAAACTGTTTTTT. It encodes CAWRETGTPYEKLFF.